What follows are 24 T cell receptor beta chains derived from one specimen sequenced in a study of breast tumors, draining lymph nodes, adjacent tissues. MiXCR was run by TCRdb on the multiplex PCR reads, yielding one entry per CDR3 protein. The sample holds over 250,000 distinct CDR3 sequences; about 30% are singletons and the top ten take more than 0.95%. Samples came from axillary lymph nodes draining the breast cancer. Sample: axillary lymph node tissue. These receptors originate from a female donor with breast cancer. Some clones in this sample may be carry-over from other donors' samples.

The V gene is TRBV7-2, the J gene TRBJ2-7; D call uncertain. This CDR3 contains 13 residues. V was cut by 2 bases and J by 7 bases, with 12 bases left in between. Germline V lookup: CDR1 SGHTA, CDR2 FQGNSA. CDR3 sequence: CASSLNVAREQYF. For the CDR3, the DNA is TGTGCCAGCAGCTTAAACGTAGCCAGAGAGCAGTACTTC.

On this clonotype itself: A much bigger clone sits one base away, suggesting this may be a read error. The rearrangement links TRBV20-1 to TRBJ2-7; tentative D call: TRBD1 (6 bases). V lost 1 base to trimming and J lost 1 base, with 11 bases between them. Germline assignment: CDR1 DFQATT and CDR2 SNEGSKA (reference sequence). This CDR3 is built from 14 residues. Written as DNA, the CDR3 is TGCAGTGCTAGAGGAGACAGGTGGTCCTACGAGCAGTACTTC. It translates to CSARGDRWSYEQYF.

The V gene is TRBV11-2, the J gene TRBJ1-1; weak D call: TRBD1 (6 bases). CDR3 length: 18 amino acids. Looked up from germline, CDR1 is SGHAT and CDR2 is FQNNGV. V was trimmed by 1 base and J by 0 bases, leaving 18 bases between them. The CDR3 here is CASSLVRTVGGMNTEAFF. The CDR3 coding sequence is TGTGCCAGCAGCTTAGTTCGGACAGTGGGTGGCATGAACACTGAAGCTTTCTTT.

CDR3: CASSHRGGEQFF. The CDR3 region has the DNA TGTGCCAGCAGTCACAGAGGGGGTGAGCAGTTCTTC. The rearrangement links TRBV6-5 to TRBJ2-1; D might be TRBD1 (6 bases). Per germline, CDR1 MNHEY and CDR2 SVGAGI. V lost 5 bases, J lost 9 bases, and 11 bases lay in between. The CDR3 has 12 amino acids.

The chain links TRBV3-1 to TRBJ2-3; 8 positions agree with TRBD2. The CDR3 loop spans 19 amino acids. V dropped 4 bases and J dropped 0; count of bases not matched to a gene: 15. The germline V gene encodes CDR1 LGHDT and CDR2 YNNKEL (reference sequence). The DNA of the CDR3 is TGTGCCAGCAGCCGAGTGGGGATTGGACTAGCCCCTAGCACAGATACGCAGTATTTT. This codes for CASSRVGIGLAPSTDTQYF.

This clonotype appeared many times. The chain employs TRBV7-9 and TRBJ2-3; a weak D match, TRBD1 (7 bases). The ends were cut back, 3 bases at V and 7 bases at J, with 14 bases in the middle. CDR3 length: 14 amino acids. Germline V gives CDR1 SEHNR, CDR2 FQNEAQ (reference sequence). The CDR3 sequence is CASSFRQGGYTQYF. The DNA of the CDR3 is TGTGCCAGCAGCTTCCGACAGGGAGGATATACGCAGTATTTT.

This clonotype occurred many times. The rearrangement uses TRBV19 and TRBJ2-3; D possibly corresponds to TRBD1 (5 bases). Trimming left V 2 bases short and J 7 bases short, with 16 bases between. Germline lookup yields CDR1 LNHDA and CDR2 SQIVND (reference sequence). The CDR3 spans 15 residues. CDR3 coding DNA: TGTGCCAGTAGTATATCGCAGGGCGAGCGTAATACGCAGTATTTT. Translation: CASSISQGERNTQYF.

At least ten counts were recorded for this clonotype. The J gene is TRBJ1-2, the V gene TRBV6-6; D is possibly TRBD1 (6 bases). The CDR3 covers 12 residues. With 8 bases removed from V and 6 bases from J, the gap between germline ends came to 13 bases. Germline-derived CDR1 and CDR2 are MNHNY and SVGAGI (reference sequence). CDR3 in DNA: TGTGCCAGCTCCCCCACAGGGAATGGCTACACCTTC. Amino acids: CASSPTGNGYTF.

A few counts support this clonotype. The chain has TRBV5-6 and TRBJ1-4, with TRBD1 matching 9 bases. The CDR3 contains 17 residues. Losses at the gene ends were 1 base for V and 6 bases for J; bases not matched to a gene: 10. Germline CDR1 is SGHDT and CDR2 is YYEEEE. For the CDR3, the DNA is TGTGCCAGCAGCTTGTATTGGACAGGGGAGTTTTATGAAAAACTGTTTTTT. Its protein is CASSLYWTGEFYEKLFF.

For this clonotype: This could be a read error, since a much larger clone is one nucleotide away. CDR3 region: CTSSPGTVRAGYTF. The CDR3 nucleotides read TGTACCAGCAGCCCTGGGACGGTAAGGGCTGGCTACACCTTC. V usage is TRBV6-6 and J usage is TRBJ1-2; tentatively, D is TRBD1 (5 bases). This CDR3 region has 14 residues. Germline CDR1 reads MNHNY; CDR2 reads SVGAGI (reference sequence).

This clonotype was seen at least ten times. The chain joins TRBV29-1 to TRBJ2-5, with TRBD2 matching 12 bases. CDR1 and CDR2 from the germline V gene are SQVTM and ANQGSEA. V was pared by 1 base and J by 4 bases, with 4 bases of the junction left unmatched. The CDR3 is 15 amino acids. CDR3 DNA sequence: TGCAGCGTTGAAGGGGCTAGCGGGAGGGGAGAGACCCAGTACTTC. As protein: CSVEGASGRGETQYF.

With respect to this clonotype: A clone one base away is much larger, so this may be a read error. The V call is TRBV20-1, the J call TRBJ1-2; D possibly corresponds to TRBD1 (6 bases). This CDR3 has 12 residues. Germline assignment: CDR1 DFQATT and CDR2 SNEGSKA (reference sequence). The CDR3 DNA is TGCAGTGCTGGGGACACTAACTATGGCTCCACCTTC. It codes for CSAGDTNYGSTF.

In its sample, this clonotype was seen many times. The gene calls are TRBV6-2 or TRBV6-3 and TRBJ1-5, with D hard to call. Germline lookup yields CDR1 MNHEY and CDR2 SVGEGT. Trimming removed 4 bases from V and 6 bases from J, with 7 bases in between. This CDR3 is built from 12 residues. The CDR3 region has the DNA TGTGCCAGCAGTTCGACCGGTCAGCCCCAGCATTTT. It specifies CASSSTGQPQHF.

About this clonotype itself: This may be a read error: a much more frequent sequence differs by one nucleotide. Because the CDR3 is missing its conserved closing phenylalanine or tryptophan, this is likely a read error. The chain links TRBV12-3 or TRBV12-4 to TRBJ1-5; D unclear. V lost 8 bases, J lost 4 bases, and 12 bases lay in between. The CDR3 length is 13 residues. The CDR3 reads CASGLTANQPQHL. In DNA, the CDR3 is TGTGCCAGCGGCTTAACCGCAAATCAGCCCCAGCATCTT.

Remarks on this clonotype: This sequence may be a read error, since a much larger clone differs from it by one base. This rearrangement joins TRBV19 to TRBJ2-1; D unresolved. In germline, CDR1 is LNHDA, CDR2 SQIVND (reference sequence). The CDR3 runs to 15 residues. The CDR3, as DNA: TGTGCCAATAGTATAGACATTAGCTCCTACAATGAGCAGTTCTTC. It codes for CANSIDISSYNEQFF.

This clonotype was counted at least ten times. CDR3 bases: TGTGCCAGCAGCTTAACTCTTAGCGGGGCAACCGCGTTCTTC. Translating gives CASSLTLSGATAFF. The chain is built from TRBV11-2 and TRBJ2-1, with 8 bases lining up with TRBD2. The junction had 12 bases not matched to a gene; V was cut back by 2 bases and J by 15 bases. This CDR3 contains 14 residues. Germline V gene sequence: CDR1 SGHAT, CDR2 FQNNGV.

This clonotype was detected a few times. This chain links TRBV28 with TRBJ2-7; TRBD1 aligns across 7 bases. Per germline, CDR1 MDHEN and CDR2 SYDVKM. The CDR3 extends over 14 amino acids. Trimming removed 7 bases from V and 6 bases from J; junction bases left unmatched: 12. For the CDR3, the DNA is TGTGCCAGCACCCGACCGTTAACAGGGGTCGAGCAGTACTTC. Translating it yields CASTRPLTGVEQYF.

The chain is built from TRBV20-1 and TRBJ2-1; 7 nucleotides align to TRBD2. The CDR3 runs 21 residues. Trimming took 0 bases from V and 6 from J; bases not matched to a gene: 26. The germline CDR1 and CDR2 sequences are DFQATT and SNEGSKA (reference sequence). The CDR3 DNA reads TGCAGTGCTAGAGATCAGGGTGGGGACTCGCGGGAGTCGGGTCGGTCCAATGAGCAGTTCTTC. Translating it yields CSARDQGGDSRESGRSNEQFF.

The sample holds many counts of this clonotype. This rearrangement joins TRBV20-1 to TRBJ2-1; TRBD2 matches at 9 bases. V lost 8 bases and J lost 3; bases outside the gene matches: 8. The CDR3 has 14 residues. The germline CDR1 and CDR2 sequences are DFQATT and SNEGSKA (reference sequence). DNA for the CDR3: TGCAGTCCATATTCTAGCGGGGTCTACAATGAGCAGTTCTTC. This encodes CSPYSSGVYNEQFF.

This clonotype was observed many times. The CDR3 bases are TGTGCCAGCAGCGACCCTAAAAGCACAGATACGCAGTATTTT. Residues: CASSDPKSTDTQYF. V and J are TRBV5-8 and TRBJ2-3; no definite D call. This CDR3 has 14 amino acids. In germline, CDR1 is SGHTS, CDR2 YDEGEE. Trimming pared 4 bases from V and 0 bases from J, leaving 9 bases between. Variable domain in full (rest from reference TRBV5-8 and TRBJ2-3): EAGVTQSPTHLIKTRGQQATLRCSPISGHTSVYWYQQALGLGLQFLLWYDEGEERNRGNFPPRFSGRQFPNYSSELNVNALELEDSALYLCASSDPKSTDTQYFGPGTRLTVL.

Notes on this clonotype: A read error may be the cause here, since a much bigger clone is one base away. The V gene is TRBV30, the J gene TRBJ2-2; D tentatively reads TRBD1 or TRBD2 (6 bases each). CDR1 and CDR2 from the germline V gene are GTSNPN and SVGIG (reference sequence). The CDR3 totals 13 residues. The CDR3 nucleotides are TGTACCTGGAGTGTACGGGGGCGCGGGGAGCTGTTTTTT. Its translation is CTWSVRGRGELFF.

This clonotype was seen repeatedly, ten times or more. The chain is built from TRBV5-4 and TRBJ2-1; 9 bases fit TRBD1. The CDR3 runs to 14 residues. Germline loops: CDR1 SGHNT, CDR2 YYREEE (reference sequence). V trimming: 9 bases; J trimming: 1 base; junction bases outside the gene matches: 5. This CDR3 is CATETGGSYNEQFF. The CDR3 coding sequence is TGTGCCACCGAGACAGGGGGGTCCTACAATGAGCAGTTCTTC. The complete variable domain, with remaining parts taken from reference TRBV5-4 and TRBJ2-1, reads ETGVTQSPTHLIKTRGQQVTLRCSSQSGHNTVSWYQQALGQGPQFIFQYYREEENGRGNFPPRFSGLQFPNYSSELNVNALELDDSALYLCATETGGSYNEQFFGPGTRLTVL.

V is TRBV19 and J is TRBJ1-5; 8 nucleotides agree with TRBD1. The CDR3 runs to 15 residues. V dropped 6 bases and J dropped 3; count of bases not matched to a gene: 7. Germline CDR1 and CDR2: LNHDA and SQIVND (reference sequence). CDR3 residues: CASSQGARDNQPQHF. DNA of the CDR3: TGTGCCAGTAGCCAGGGGGCCAGGGACAATCAGCCCCAGCATTTT.

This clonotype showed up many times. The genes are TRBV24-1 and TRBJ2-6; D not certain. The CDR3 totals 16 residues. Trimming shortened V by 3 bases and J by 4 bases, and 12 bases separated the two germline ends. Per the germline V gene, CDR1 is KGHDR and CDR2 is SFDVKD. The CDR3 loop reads CATSDPQGSGANVLTF. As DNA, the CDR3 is TGTGCCACCAGTGATCCCCAAGGTTCAGGGGCCAACGTCCTGACTTTC.